This paragraph covers one TCR beta chain sequence. Its target is not known. After removal of 2 bases from V and 4 bases from J, the junction contained 4 bases not matched to a gene. There are 14 residues in the CDR3. Germline CDR1 SGHTS, CDR2 YDEGEE. This record belongs to a study of cytomegalovirus exposure and HLA in healthy donors. Findings and limits, study-wide: Sequence variants that were highly shared formed a cluster that was likely a sequencing artifact.

Primers included in the PCR were 60 Vbeta and 13 Jbeta primers. Some clones are missing from TCRdb's copy, which holds only in-frame ones; the method was immunoSEQ multiplex PCR. The sample records tens of thousands of clones, around 80% being singletons. This chain joins TRBV5-8 and TRBJ1-1, with TRBD1 matching over 8 bases. Material for sequencing was PBMCs. The receptor was derived from a man in his late teens or twenties in good health and CMV-seronegative. DNA of the CDR3: TGTGCCAGCAGCTTCGACAGGGGTGGCACTGAAGCTTTCTTT. It yields the protein CASSFDRGGTEAFF.